This TCR beta chain was sequenced during a study of response to subunit inactivated influenza vaccine. The CDR3 has 16 amino acids. V gave up 2 bases and J gave up 2 bases, with 16 bases separating them. Germline CDR1 is SGDLS and CDR2 is YYNGEE. One entry per CDR3 protein results from TCRdb running MiXCR on the RT-PCR reads. The table includes about 540,000 distinct CDR3 sequences, 11% to 15% detected once. This clonotype was observed a handful of times. The sequence derives from a man in his fifties who received an inactivated influenza vaccine. This rearrangement joins TRBV9 to TRBJ2-5; possible D gene TRBD2, 7 bases. The specimen was PBMCs from blood, collected approximately 13 days after vaccination. DNA of the CDR3: TGTGCCAGCAGCGTGAGGGGGGGAGCGACACAAGAGACCCAGTACTTC. Encoded protein: CASSVRGGATQETQYF.